This TCR beta chain derives from a study of T-cell memory formation after mild COVID-19. For the study at large: TCR clusters were mostly donor specific. Study results and limitations: CD4+ contracting clones were mainly CM and EM; CD8+ ones, EMRA. The finding that pre-infection memory included some responding clones suggested that cross-reactive memory joined.

Concerning this clonotype: What it binds is not known.

The V gene's germline CDR1 is SGHTA and CDR2 FQGNSA. Deletions cut 3 bases from V and 7 bases from J, with 7 bases between. CDR3 length: 12 residues. TCRdb ran MiXCR on the 5' RACE reads and lists one entry per CDR3 protein. Of hundreds of thousands of distinct CDR3 sequences listed, approximately 15% were seen once; the top ten hold roughly a fifth. This TCR was sampled from a young man who had mild COVID-19 (a few samples of this study predate the infection). Cell type and time point are not known. Sequencing used PBMCs or a T cell subset sorted from them (not recorded which). The chain employs TRBV7-2 and TRBJ2-1, with D unresolved. CDR3: CASSLRRNEQFF. CDR3 bases: TGTGCCAGCAGCTTGAGGCGGAATGAGCAGTTCTTC.